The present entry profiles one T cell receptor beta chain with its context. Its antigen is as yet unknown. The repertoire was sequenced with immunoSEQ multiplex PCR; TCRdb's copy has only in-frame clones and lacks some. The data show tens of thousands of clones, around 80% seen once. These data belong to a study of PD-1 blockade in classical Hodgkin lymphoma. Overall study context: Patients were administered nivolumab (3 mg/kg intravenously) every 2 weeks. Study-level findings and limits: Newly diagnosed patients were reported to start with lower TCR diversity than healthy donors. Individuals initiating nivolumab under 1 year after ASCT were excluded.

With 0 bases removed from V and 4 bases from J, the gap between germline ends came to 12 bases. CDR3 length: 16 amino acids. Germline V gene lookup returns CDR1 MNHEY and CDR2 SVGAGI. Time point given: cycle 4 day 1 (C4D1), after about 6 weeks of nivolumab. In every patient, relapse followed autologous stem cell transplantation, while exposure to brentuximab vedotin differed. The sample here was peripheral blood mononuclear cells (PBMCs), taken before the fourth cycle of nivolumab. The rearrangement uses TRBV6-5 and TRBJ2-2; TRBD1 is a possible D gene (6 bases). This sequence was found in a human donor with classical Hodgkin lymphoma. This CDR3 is CASSYSTQGSTGELFF. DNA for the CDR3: TGTGCCAGCAGTTACTCGACGCAGGGGAGCACCGGGGAGCTGTTTTTT.